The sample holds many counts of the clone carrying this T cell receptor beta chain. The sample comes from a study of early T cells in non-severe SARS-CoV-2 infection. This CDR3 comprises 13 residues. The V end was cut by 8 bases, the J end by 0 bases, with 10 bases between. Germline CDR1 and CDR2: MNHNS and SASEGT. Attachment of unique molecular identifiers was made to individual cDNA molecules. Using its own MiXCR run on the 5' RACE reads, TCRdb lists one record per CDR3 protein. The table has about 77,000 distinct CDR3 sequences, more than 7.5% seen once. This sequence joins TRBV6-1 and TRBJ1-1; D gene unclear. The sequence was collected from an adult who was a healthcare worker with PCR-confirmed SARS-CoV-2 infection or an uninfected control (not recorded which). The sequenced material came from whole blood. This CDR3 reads CASQPLLNTEAFF. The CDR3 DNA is TGTGCCAGCCAGCCTCTACTGAACACTGAAGCTTTCTTT.